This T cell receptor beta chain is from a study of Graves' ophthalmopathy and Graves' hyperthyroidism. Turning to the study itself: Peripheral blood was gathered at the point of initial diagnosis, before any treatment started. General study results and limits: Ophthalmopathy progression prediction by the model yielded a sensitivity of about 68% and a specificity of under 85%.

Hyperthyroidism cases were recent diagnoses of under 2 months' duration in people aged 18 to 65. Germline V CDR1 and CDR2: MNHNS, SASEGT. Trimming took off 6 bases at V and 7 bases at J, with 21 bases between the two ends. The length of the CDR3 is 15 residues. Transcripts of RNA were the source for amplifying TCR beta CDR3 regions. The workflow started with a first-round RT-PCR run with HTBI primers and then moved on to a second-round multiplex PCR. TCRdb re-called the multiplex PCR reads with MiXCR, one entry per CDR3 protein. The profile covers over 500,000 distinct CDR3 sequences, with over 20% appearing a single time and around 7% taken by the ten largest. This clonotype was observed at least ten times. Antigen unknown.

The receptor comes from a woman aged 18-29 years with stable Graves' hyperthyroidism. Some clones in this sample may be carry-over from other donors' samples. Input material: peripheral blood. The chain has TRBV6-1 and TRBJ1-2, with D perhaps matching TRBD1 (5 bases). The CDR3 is CASSPTGIGAVGYTF. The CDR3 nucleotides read TGTGCCAGCAGCCCAACCGGGATAGGGGCGGTTGGCTACACCTTC.